A selection of T cell receptor beta chains follows, all from one sample in a study of blood T cell repertoires in COVID-19. Measured with immunoSEQ multiplex PCR; TCRdb has only the in-frame clones, and not every one. The sample lists 150,000 to 200,000 clones; 85% were seen once. Sequenced material: peripheral blood. The receptor source for this set is a human donor with acute or convalescent COVID-19. The donor label of this sample is uncertain. Each CDR3 is given with its conserved first and last residue. The order of the fields is CDR3 DNA, CDR3 protein, V gene, clone size, J gene, D gene. D genes are given only for firm matches. The listing skips clone size in some rows; elsewhere it reads once, few, many or a size class.

TGTGCCAGCCGGCTCGGAGGGAACACCGGGGAGCTGTTTTTT	CASRLGGNTGELFF	TRBV3-1/TRBV3-2	few	TRBJ2-2	.
TGTGCCAGTACCCCTGCGGGATCCGGCTACACCTTC	CASTPAGSGYTF	TRBV19	.	TRBJ1-2	.
TGTGCCAGCAATCCAGGGGCTGGGTATGGCTACACCTTC	CASNPGAGYGYTF	TRBV28	once	TRBJ1-2	.
TGTGCCAGCAGTTTGGGGAGGCCCTCTGGAAACACCATATATTTT	CASSLGRPSGNTIYF	TRBV28	.	TRBJ1-3	.
TGTGCCAGCAGCTGGGGGACAGGGGATTCACCCCTCCACTTT	CASSWGTGDSPLHF	TRBV11-1	.	TRBJ1-6	TRBD1
TGCGCCAGCACCTTAGGACTAGGCCTTTACGAGCAGTACTTC	CASTLGLGLYEQYF	TRBV5-1	few	TRBJ2-7	TRBD2
TGTGCCAGCAGTTACCAACCGGGACAGGAGTACAATGAGCAGTTCTTC	CASSYQPGQEYNEQFF	TRBV6-2/TRBV6-3	.	TRBJ2-1	TRBD1
TGTGCCAGCAGTTTTGAGGCAGGGAATGAAAAACTGTTTTTT	CASSFEAGNEKLFF	TRBV27	.	TRBJ1-4	.
TGTGCCAGCAGGTGGGGGGGTGAAGCTTTCTTT	CASRWGGEAFF	TRBV27	.	TRBJ1-1	.
TGTGCCAGCAGGCCAGGCGGGAACAGGGGGCATGAAGCTTTCTTT	CASRPGGNRGHEAFF	TRBV7-2	.	TRBJ1-1	TRBD1
TGTGCCAGCAGCTTAGAGGGCTCCGGGACAGGGTGGGGGGCTTTCTTT	CASSLEGSGTGWGAFF	TRBV11-2	.	TRBJ1-1	TRBD1
TGCAGCGTTAGGACAGGGGTGGGCACTGAAGCTTTCTTT	CSVRTGVGTEAFF	TRBV29-1	once	TRBJ1-1	TRBD1
TGCGCCAGCAGCTCGGACAGGTTGGCTGAAGCTTTCTTT	CASSSDRLAEAFF	TRBV5-1	.	TRBJ1-1	TRBD1
TGTGCCAGCAGCTTCCGGACTAGCGGGGGCCGGAGCCCCTACAATGAGCAGTTCTTC	CASSFRTSGGRSPYNEQFF	TRBV7-8	.	TRBJ2-1	TRBD2
TGCGCCAGCGGCACAGGGTCTACTTCTGGAAACACCATATATTTT	CASGTGSTSGNTIYF	TRBV5-1	.	TRBJ1-3	.
TGTGCCAGTAGTATCACTCGCAATTCCTACAATGAGCAGTTCTTC	CASSITRNSYNEQFF	TRBV19	once	TRBJ2-1	.
TGCGCCAGCAGCCGCGGGACAGGGGCGGTGAACACTGAAGCTTTCTTT	CASSRGTGAVNTEAFF	TRBV5-1	.	TRBJ1-1	TRBD1
TGCGCCAGCAGCTTGGGGACAGGGAGCAATCAGCCCCAGCATTTT	CASSLGTGSNQPQHF	TRBV5-1	.	TRBJ1-5	TRBD1
TGTGCCAGCAGCTTAGAAGGGGCGAGCTCCTACGAGCAGTACTTC	CASSLEGASSYEQYF	TRBV11-1	.	TRBJ2-7	.
TGTGCCAGCAGTTTAAGCGCCGGGACAAGGGGGGGCTACACCTTC	CASSLSAGTRGGYTF	TRBV27	.	TRBJ1-2	.
TGTGCCAGCAGCCTCGCGGGATACTATAATTCACCCCTCCACTTT	CASSLAGYYNSPLHF	TRBV11-3	.	TRBJ1-6	.
TGTGCCATCAGTGAGTCGTGGGCAAGATACAATGAGCAGTTCTTC	CAISESWARYNEQFF	TRBV10-3	.	TRBJ2-1	.
TGTGCCAGCAGCCTACCCTTCTCACCCCTCCACTTT	CASSLPFSPLHF	TRBV7-2	.	TRBJ1-6	.
TGCGCCAGCAGCCAAGCTCGGTTAACAGGGGCGCGGGGAGGGAACACTGAAGCTTTCTTT	CASSQARLTGARGGNTEAFF	TRBV4-3	.	TRBJ1-1	TRBD1
TGTGCCAGCAGCGCCAAGGCAGGGGGCGGAGGCTACACCTTC	CASSAKAGGGGYTF	TRBV9	.	TRBJ1-2	TRBD1
TGTGCCAGCAGGGAGGGTAGTCGGGGTAATGAAAAACTGTTTTTT	CASREGSRGNEKLFF	TRBV5-4	.	TRBJ1-4	.
TGTGCCAGCAGCACCGGGGTGAACACCGGGGAGCTGTTTTTT	CASSTGVNTGELFF	TRBV7-3	few	TRBJ2-2	.
TGTGCCAGCAGCTTGAGGGCAGGGAAGGAGACCCAGTACTTC	CASSLRAGKETQYF	TRBV5-5	.	TRBJ2-5	.
TGTGCCAGTAGTCTCTCACAGGCGGTGAACACTGAAGCTTTCTTT	CASSLSQAVNTEAFF	TRBV19	once	TRBJ1-1	.
TGTGCCAGCAGTTTATTTGAGGGTCTTGAGGGCTACACCTTC	CASSLFEGLEGYTF	TRBV28	.	TRBJ1-2	.
TGCGCCAGCAGCCTCGAAGGGGGTTACAATCAGCCCCAGCATTTT	CASSLEGGYNQPQHF	TRBV5-1	.	TRBJ1-5	.
TGTGCCAGCAGCCCGCAACGGGCAGGGGGCCGGGGTGGGCCTGAAGCTTTCTTT	CASSPQRAGGRGGPEAFF	TRBV3-1/TRBV3-2	.	TRBJ1-1	TRBD1
TGTGCCAGCAGCTTGGAAGGACAGGGCACTGAAGCTTTCTTT	CASSLEGQGTEAFF	TRBV7-9	once	TRBJ1-1	TRBD1
TGCGCCAGCAGCTCAGCAGGGGGGAATAATTCACCCCTCCACTTT	CASSSAGGNNSPLHF	TRBV5-1	.	TRBJ1-6	TRBD1
TGTGCCAGCAGTGACTCTATCTGGGGGGGCATCTACGAGCAGTACTTC	CASSDSIWGGIYEQYF	TRBV6-4	.	TRBJ2-7	.
TGTGCCTGGGGACCGGGACAGGGTATCCCCTACGAGCAGTACTTC	CAWGPGQGIPYEQYF	TRBV30	.	TRBJ2-7	TRBD1
TGTGCCAGCAGCTTAGGGGCGAACACTGAAGCTTTCTTT	CASSLGANTEAFF	TRBV7-8	.	TRBJ1-1	.
TGTGCCAGCAGCTCGACAGGGAAACCGAATTCACCCCTCCACTTT	CASSSTGKPNSPLHF	TRBV3-1/TRBV3-2	.	TRBJ1-6	TRBD1
TGTGCCATCAGTTCTCCGGGGGGCACTGAAGCTTTCTTT	CAISSPGGTEAFF	TRBV10-3	.	TRBJ1-1	.
TGTGCCAGCAGCGAGAATACAGGGGGGAATTCACCCCTCCACTTT	CASSENTGGNSPLHF	TRBV14	.	TRBJ1-6	TRBD1
TGTGCCAGCAGCCGGAAAGGCGGGGGAGTAGAAAAACTGTTTTTT	CASSRKGGGVEKLFF	TRBV5-4	.	TRBJ1-4	.
TGTGCCAGCAGCCGGGGACAGGACCCCTCCTACGAGCAGTACTTC	CASSRGQDPSYEQYF	TRBV7-2	.	TRBJ2-7	TRBD1
TGTGCCAGCAGCCAGGTGGCAGGGAACCCCTACGAGCAGTACTTC	CASSQVAGNPYEQYF	TRBV4-2	few	TRBJ2-7	.
TGTGCCAGCAGTGACAGGGGGCGTGAGGAGACCCAGTACTTC	CASSDRGREETQYF	TRBV6-6	.	TRBJ2-5	TRBD1
TGTGCCAGCAGTCCGACAGGGTCCTATGGCTACACCTTC	CASSPTGSYGYTF	TRBV28	.	TRBJ1-2	TRBD1
TGTGCCAGCAGCTATCCGCCTAGCGGGGGGGCCCCCAATGAGCAGTTCTTC	CASSYPPSGGAPNEQFF	TRBV11-3	.	TRBJ2-1	TRBD2